This T cell receptor (beta chain) comes out of a study of T cell changes during pregnancy in multiple sclerosis. Some clones are missing from TCRdb's copy, which holds only in-frame ones; the method was immunoSEQ multiplex PCR. The profile covers 50,000 or so clones, with about 92% appearing a single time and around 0.5% taken by the ten largest. The sequence derives from a female donor with multiple sclerosis, enrolled in a pregnancy study. Specimen: CD4+ T cells from peripheral blood mononuclear cells, collected after pregnancy.

As DNA, the CDR3 is TGTGCCAGCAGAGATGACACTCCTAATGAAAAACTGTTTTTT. Its translation: CASRDDTPNEKLFF. The J gene is TRBJ1-4, the V gene TRBV28; D remains unclear. Per germline, CDR1 MDHEN and CDR2 SYDVKM. CDR3 length: 14 amino acids. Trimming removed 6 bases at V and 3 bases at J, with 11 bases between.